This T cell receptor beta chain was captured by sequencing in a study of T cells after yellow fever vaccination. The study, taken as a whole, reports: Almost all vaccine-responding clonotypes were not detected in the sorted memory subsets at the day 0 time point. Booster sampling recovered most clones from primary vaccination (about 97% CD4, approximately 88% CD8). A weaker but faster secondary response was observed, peaking on day 5 versus 15.

Losses at the gene ends were 5 bases for V and 4 bases for J; bases not matched to a gene: 3. This CDR3 has 15 residues. Germline CDR1 and CDR2: MNHEY and SVGEGT. This clonotype was observed many times. TCRdb reprocessed the 5' RACE reads with MiXCR, giving one entry per CDR3 protein. The sample lists 15,000 or so distinct CDR3 sequences, 7.3% occurring once. V and J are TRBV6-2 or TRBV6-3 and TRBJ2-1, with TRBD2 matching 12 bases. The TCR was taken from a man younger than 35 who received the YFV17D yellow fever vaccine. This specimen was PBMCs, either bulk or a sorted T-cell subset (CD4+, CD8+, memory, or dextramer-sorted; not recorded which), taken on the day of the yellow fever booster vaccination. The CDR3 coding sequence is TGTGCCAGCAGTACAGGGACTAGCGGGTACAATGAGCAGTTCTTC. Encoded protein: CASSTGTSGYNEQFF.